The 11 T cell receptor beta chains reported below all come from one sample, sequenced in a study of T-cell memory formation after mild COVID-19 (dated by TCRdb to the early 2020s). The library was built by means of 5' RACE. Sequencing instrument: Illumina NovaSeq 6000. Through fastp at Q25 and MiXCR, TCRdb rebuilt clones from the public reads, retaining in-frame beta chains. Duplicate CDR3 protein sequences are folded into a single record with the most common DNA and genes. The sample data list about half a million distinct CDR3 sequences, and roughly 20% of these were observed just once. Around 12% of the sample lies in the top ten. Material: PBMCs or a T cell subset sorted from them (not recorded which). The receptors originated from an adult woman who had mild COVID-19 (a few samples of this study predate the infection). The sample titles of this study are shuffled in the database, so cell type and time point are left out; the donor was told from shared clones.

This clonotype was picked up many times. J is TRBJ2-5 and V is TRBV7-6; D gene uncertain. V dropped 2 bases and J dropped 1 base, with 5 bases sitting between them. Germline V gene sequence: CDR1 SGHVS, CDR2 FNYEAQ. This CDR3 has 13 residues. The CDR3 spells CASSLRVQETQYF. For the CDR3, the DNA is TGTGCCAGCAGCTTAAGGGTCCAAGAGACCCAGTACTTC.

The chain couples TRBV7-2 to TRBJ2-7; 12 bases map to TRBD2. The germline V gene has CDR1 SGHTA and CDR2 FQGNSA. The V segment lost 5 bases and the J segment 11 bases; nucleotides outside the gene matches: 13. This CDR3 contains 15 residues. CDR3 sequence (DNA): TGTGCCAGCAGCCCCGGGACTAGCGGGCGGGCCGGAAAGTACTTC. Translating gives CASSPGTSGRAGKYF.

The V call is TRBV12-3 or TRBV12-4, the J call TRBJ1-5; D gene unclear. V lost 6 bases and J lost 2, with 17 bases in between. This CDR3 is built from 16 residues. The CDR3 DNA reads as TGTGCCAGCAGCCAAGCCACGGCTGCCGGCAATCAGCCCCAGCATTTT. The encoded protein is CASSQATAAGNQPQHF.

The sample holds a few counts of this clonotype. The chain is built from TRBV4-3 and TRBJ2-7; D is unresolved. Germline values: CDR1 LGHNA, CDR2 YSLEER. Trimming removed 0 bases from V and 0 bases from J, with 9 bases in between. The CDR3 length is 15 residues. The CDR3: CASSQESGGSYEQYF. The DNA for the CDR3 is TGCGCCAGCAGCCAAGAATCGGGCGGCTCCTACGAGCAGTACTTC.

V usage is TRBV20-1 and J usage is TRBJ1-4; the D gene is possibly TRBD1 (5 bases). The germline CDR1 and CDR2 sequences are DFQATT and SNEGSKA (reference sequence). Trimming stripped 3 bases from V and 6 bases from J, with 11 bases between. This CDR3 has 13 residues. The CDR3, as DNA: TGCAGTGCTAGCGGGGCCAACGATGAAAAACTGTTTTTT. This codes for CSASGANDEKLFF.

This clonotype was seen a handful of times. The V and J genes are TRBV7-6 and TRBJ2-1; 7 bases align to TRBD1. The CDR3 spans 15 residues. The V and J ends lost 0 bases and 5 bases, in that order; junction bases with no gene match: 4. Germline values: CDR1 SGHVS, CDR2 FNYEAQ. CDR3 region: CASSLAPGTDNEQFF. CDR3 coding DNA: TGTGCCAGCAGCTTAGCTCCGGGGACAGACAATGAGCAGTTCTTC.

This clonotype was seen repeatedly, ten times or more. The chain couples TRBV24-1 to TRBJ2-1; 10 bases map to TRBD2. Germline V gene sequence: CDR1 KGHDR, CDR2 SFDVKD. This CDR3 is 17 amino acids long. V trimming: 0 bases; J trimming: 3 bases; junction bases outside the gene matches: 4. The CDR3 region is CATSDLGLADLYNEQFF. CDR3 sequence (DNA): TGTGCCACCAGTGATTTGGGACTAGCGGACCTCTACAATGAGCAGTTCTTC.

This rearrangement joins TRBV3-1 to TRBJ2-3; 7 bases agree with TRBD2. The CDR3 length is 15 residues. The germline V gene encodes CDR1 LGHDT and CDR2 YNNKEL (reference sequence). V gave up 0 bases and J gave up 0 bases; unmatched junction bases: 0. CDR3 in amino acids: CASSQELASTDTQYF. CDR3 nucleotide sequence: TGTGCCAGCAGCCAAGAACTAGCGAGCACAGATACGCAGTATTTT.

This clonotype showed up many times. The chain is built from TRBV5-1 and TRBJ2-5; 9 bases align to TRBD2. This CDR3 contains 15 residues. Looked up from germline, CDR1 is SGHRS and CDR2 is YFSETQ. The trim removed 1 base at V and 0 bases at J, leaving 1 base unmatched. The CDR3 loop is CASSLQRGDQETQYF. The CDR3 DNA follows: TGCGCCAGCAGCTTGCAGCGGGGGGACCAAGAGACCCAGTACTTC.

The chain combines TRBV24-1 with TRBJ1-6; D unclear. This CDR3 region has 16 residues. Germline V gene sequence: CDR1 KGHDR, CDR2 SFDVKD. Deletions cut 11 bases from V and 4 bases from J, with 20 bases between. The CDR3 here is CARHSRERNYNSPLHF. Written as DNA, the CDR3 is TGTGCCAGACACAGTAGGGAAAGGAATTATAATTCACCCCTCCACTTT.

In its sample, this clonotype was seen many times. The chain is built from TRBV5-1 and TRBJ1-1, with D hard to call. The CDR3 contains 15 residues. CDR1 is SGHRS, CDR2 YFSETQ, per germline. The ends were cut back, 4 bases at V and 1 base at J, with 14 bases in the middle. CDR3 DNA: TGCGCCAGCAGCCCCAACCCGTCCGGGAACACTGAAGCTTTCTTT. The encoded protein is CASSPNPSGNTEAFF. The whole variable domain, filled in from reference TRBV5-1 and TRBJ1-1, reads KAGVTQTPRYLIKTRGQQVTLSCSPISGHRSVSWYQQTPGQGLQFLFEYFSETQRNKGNFPGRFSGRQFSNSRSEMNVSTLELGDSALYLCASSPNPSGNTEAFFGQGTRLTVV.